The 26 T cell receptor beta chains below were found in one sample sequenced in a study of T cell clonality in common variable immunodeficiency. Here immunoSEQ multiplex PCR was the method, and the copy in TCRdb shows in-frame clones only, minus some. This sample carries about 74,000 clones, none of them present only once. The sequenced material came from peripheral blood mononuclear cells. Receptor source: a person aged 18 to 70 in good health.

The table lists this clone with many counts. The missing CDR3 end, 3 residues past where the read stops, is filled in from the germline J gene. Other DNA variants within this sample encode the same CDR3. The V and J genes are TRBV7-9 and TRBJ1-3, with D hard to call. Germline V CDR1 and CDR2: SEHNR, FQNEAQ (reference sequence). Trimming cost V 5 bases and J 1 base, with 6 bases left between them. The CDR3 runs to 13 residues. This chain's CDR3 is CASSPYSGNTIYF. The CDR3 bases that were read are TGTGCCAGCAGCCCGTATTCTGGAAACACC.

In its sample, this clone was seen many times. The observed sequence ends 3 residues before the CDR3 terminus, with the missing tail filled in from the germline J gene. The rearrangement uses TRBV9 and TRBJ2-1; weak D call: TRBD2 (5 bases). V dropped 0 bases and J dropped 2 bases, with 9 bases sitting between them. Germline-derived CDR1 and CDR2 are SGDLS and YYNGEE. This CDR3 has 15 amino acids. The part of the CDR3 DNA that was read is TGTGCCAGCAGCGTAGTCGGCGGGCCCTACAATGAG. The encoded protein is CASSVVGGPYNE. The whole CDR3 protein reads CASSVVGGPYNEQFF.

This clone was found many times. At one end, the junction sequence differs from germline, possibly due to a read error. The sequence runs out 3 residues before the end of the CDR3; the remainder is reconstructed from the germline J gene. This chain links TRBV4-2 with TRBJ1-2; D is perhaps TRBD1 (5 bases). The CDR3 runs 14 residues. Germline values: CDR1 LGHNA, CDR2 YNFKEQ. CDR3 DNA (partial): TGCGCCAGCAGCCAAGTAGACAGCAGCTATGGC. This sequence encodes CASSQVDSSYG. The CDR3 in full is CASSQVDSSYGYTF.

The sample holds many counts of this clone. The read stops 3 residues short of the end of the CDR3; the missing end is completed from the germline J gene. This chain connects TRBV19 to TRBJ1-2; 9 bases fit TRBD1. J was trimmed by 5 bases and V by 5 bases; bases with no gene match: 15. This CDR3 has 17 residues. Germline values: CDR1 LNHDA, CDR2 SQIVND (reference sequence). The DNA read from the CDR3 is TGTGCCAGTAGTCCGCCGGAGGACAGGGGAAGCCAATATGGC. Translation gives CASSPPEDRGSQYG. The full CDR3 is CASSPPEDRGSQYGYTF.

This clone has ten or more counts. The CDR3 extends 3 residues past the end of the read, so its final part is completed from the germline J gene. The chain uses TRBV12-3 or TRBV12-4 and TRBJ2-7; the D gene is possibly TRBD1 (6 bases). V was clipped by 2 bases and J by 2 bases, with 10 bases between them. This CDR3 spans 14 amino acids. CDR3 region: CASSLTTGTYEQYF. Incomplete CDR3 DNA: TGTGCCAGCAGTTTAACGACAGGAACCTACGAG.

This clone was counted ten times or more. The sequenced fragment ends 3 residues before the CDR3 boundary, so the rest is inferred from the germline J gene. The chain employs TRBV7-2 and TRBJ2-7; D might be TRBD1 (6 bases). CDR3 length: 13 residues. With 6 bases removed from V and 6 bases from J, the gap between germline ends came to 15 bases. CDR1 is SGHTA and CDR2 is FQGNSA in the germline V gene. This CDR3 reads CASRINTGIEQYF. The covered CDR3 bases are TGTGCCAGCAGAATAAATACAGGGATCGAG. The variable domain in full, completed from reference TRBV7-2 and TRBJ2-7, reads GAGVSQSPSNKVTEKGKDVELRCDPISGHTALYWYRQSLGQGLEFLIYFQGNSAPDKSGLPSDRFSAERTGGSVSTLTIQRTQQEDSAVYLCASRINTGIEQYFGPGTRLTVT.

This clone was counted many times. The CDR3 sequence is CASHSRTGQLEGYTF. The CDR3 bases that were read are TGTGCCTCCCACTCCAGGACAGGGCAATTAGAGGGC. V and J are TRBV2 and TRBJ1-2; 8 bases agree with TRBD1. The CDR3 extends 3 residues past the end of the read, so its final part is completed from the germline J gene. The CDR3 length is 15 residues. Germline loops: CDR1 SNHLY, CDR2 FYNNEI.

This clone occurred many times. Read data end 3 residues before the CDR3 end; the end is taken from the germline J gene. This sequence joins TRBV6-2 or TRBV6-3 and TRBJ2-7; the match to TRBD2 covers 10 bases. The CDR3 has 17 residues. With 5 bases clipped from V and 6 bases from J, the junction kept 16 bases outside the gene matches. Germline V gene lookup returns CDR1 MNHEY and CDR2 SVGEGT. CDR3 sequence reads: CASSHGGASGSPFEQYF. CDR3 DNA (partial): TGTGCCAGCAGTCACGGGGGGGCTAGCGGGAGTCCCTTCGAG.

This clone was detected ten times or more. The observed sequence ends 3 residues before the CDR3 terminus, with the missing tail filled in from the germline J gene. The rearrangement joins TRBV2 to TRBJ2-7; 12 bases fit TRBD2. The V and J ends lost 10 bases and 6 bases, in that order; junction bases with no gene match: 7. Germline V gene sequence: CDR1 SNHLY, CDR2 FYNNEI. The CDR3 is made up of 13 amino acids. The sequenced part of the CDR3 DNA is TGTGCCACACAGGCTAGCGGGGGGGGCGAG. It is translated as CATQASGGGE. The full CDR3 sequence reads CATQASGGGEQYF. The complete variable domain, with remaining parts taken from reference TRBV2 and TRBJ2-7, reads EPEVTQTPSHQVTQMGQEVILRCVPISNHLYFYWYRQILGQKVEFLVSFYNNEISEKSEIFDDQFSVERPDGSNFTLKIRSTKLEDSAMYFCATQASGGGEQYFGPGTRLTVT.

This clone was counted many times. Read coverage stops 3 residues before the CDR3 terminus; the germline J gene supplies the remainder. The rearrangement uses TRBV7-9 and TRBJ1-1; D call uncertain. The V end was cut by 4 bases, the J end by 6 bases, with 9 bases between. In germline, CDR1 is SEHNR, CDR2 FQNEAQ (reference sequence). This CDR3 has 12 residues. The CDR3: CASSSVAPEAFF. CDR3 DNA (partial): TGTGCCAGCAGCTCCGTAGCTCCTGAA. Variable domain in full (rest from reference TRBV7-9 and TRBJ1-1): DTGVSQNPRHKITKRGQNVTFRCDPISEHNRLYWYRQTLGQGPEFLTYFQNEAQLEKSRLLSDRFSAERPKGSFSTLEIQRTEQGDSAMYLCASSSVAPEAFFGQGTRLTVV.

This clone was observed many times. The read ends 3 residues before the CDR3 terminus; that terminus is restored from the germline J gene. V and J are TRBV19 and TRBJ1-1; D is possibly TRBD1 (6 bases). Germline V gene data show CDR1 as LNHDA and CDR2 as SQIVND (reference sequence). The V end lost 5 bases, the J end lost 2 bases, and 12 bases lay between the germline ends. CDR3 size: 14 residues. The covered CDR3 bases are TGTGCCAGTAGTTTAACAGGGAGAAACACTGAA. Encoded protein: CASSLTGRNTE. The whole CDR3 reads CASSLTGRNTEAFF.

This clone occurred many times. The CDR3 end lies 3 residues beyond the end of the read and is filled in from the germline J gene. The chain links TRBV14 to TRBJ2-1; 8 bases fit TRBD1. The V gene's germline CDR1 is SGHDN and CDR2 FVKESK. V lost 2 bases to trimming and J lost 2 bases; unmatched junction nucleotides: 5. The CDR3 covers 16 residues. The CDR3 spells CASSQRTGFTYNEQFF. The CDR3 bases that were read are TGTGCCAGCAGCCAACGGACAGGGTTTACCTACAATGAG.

This clone was observed at least ten times. The read ends 3 residues shy of where the CDR3 ends; the end is completed using the germline J gene. The gene calls are TRBV5-4 and TRBJ2-7; 11 nucleotides agree with TRBD2. The trim removed 3 bases at V and 1 base at J, leaving 6 bases unmatched. Germline CDR1 and CDR2: SGHNT and YYREEE (reference sequence). The CDR3 is made up of 16 amino acids. Incomplete CDR3 DNA: TGTGCCAGCAGCTCGGCACTAGCGGGAGAATCCTACGAG. It encodes CASSSALAGESYE. The CDR3 in its entirety is CASSSALAGESYEQYF.

This clone was counted many times. CDR3 region: CAISEPGTGGSPAFF. The part of the CDR3 DNA that was read is TGTGCCATCAGTGAGCCGGGGACAGGGGGCTCCCCA. This chain connects TRBV10-3 to TRBJ1-1, with 12 bases fitting TRBD1. The read terminates 3 residues ahead of where the CDR3 ends, so the germline J gene completes it. The CDR3 runs 15 residues. Germline V gives CDR1 ENHRY, CDR2 SYGVKD.

This clone was seen ten or more times. The read comes to an end 3 residues before the CDR3 does, leaving the germline J gene to fill in the end. The chain joins TRBV19 to TRBJ2-7; 10 bases align to TRBD2. Germline CDR1 reads LNHDA; CDR2 reads SQIVND (reference sequence). With V trimmed by 3 bases and J by 3 bases, 5 bases remained unmatched. CDR3 length: 15 amino acids. CDR3 DNA, as far as it was read: TGTGCCAGTAGTATCCTCACTAGCGGGGTCTACGAG. Translated: CASSILTSGVYE. The whole CDR3 protein is CASSILTSGVYEQYF.

At least ten counts were recorded for this clone. With the read ending 3 residues before the CDR3 end, the germline J gene is used to fill in that end. The V call is TRBV19, the J call TRBJ2-7; 7 nucleotides line up with TRBD1. Trimming took 9 bases from V and 0 from J; bases not matched to a gene: 8. CDR1 is LNHDA and CDR2 is SQIVND in the germline V gene (reference sequence). This CDR3 comprises 14 residues. CDR3: CASNNRGPSYEQYF. The CDR3 bases that were read are TGTGCCAGCAATAACAGGGGCCCCTCCTACGAG.

There are many counts of this clone. The sequenced part of the CDR3 DNA is TGTGCCTGGGCTCTTGGACAGGGGGAATCACCC. Translated: CAWALGQGESP. The complete CDR3 protein is CAWALGQGESPLHF. The chain couples TRBV30 to TRBJ1-6, with 10 bases aligning to TRBD1. Read data end 3 residues before the CDR3 end; the end is taken from the germline J gene. Germline V gene data show CDR1 as GTSNPN and CDR2 as SVGIG (reference sequence). The CDR3 has 14 residues. Unmatched junction bases numbered 8, after V lost 5 bases and J lost 10 bases.

This clone was recorded many times. The read ends 3 residues early relative to the CDR3; the germline J gene fills the gap. The chain carries TRBV13 and TRBJ2-7, with 9 bases identical to TRBD2. The CDR3 loop spans 17 amino acids. V shed 5 bases, J shed 5 bases, and the junction held 16 bases outside the gene matches. Germline assignment: CDR1 PRHDT and CDR2 FYEKMQ (reference sequence). The CDR3 loop is CASSPNPGLAGVHEQYF. The DNA read from the CDR3 is TGTGCCAGCAGCCCCAACCCTGGTTTAGCGGGAGTGCACGAG.

This clone was detected many times. The part of the CDR3 DNA that was read is TGCGCCAGCAGCTTGACGTATAGCTCCTACGAG. Translation gives CASSLTYSSYE. The entire CDR3 is CASSLTYSSYEQYF. The chain combines TRBV5-1 with TRBJ2-7; D unresolved. The read finishes 3 residues shy of the CDR3 end, and the germline J gene is used to complete it. Trimming removed 1 base from V and 0 bases from J, with 8 bases in between. This CDR3 is 14 amino acids long. Germline V gives CDR1 SGHRS, CDR2 YFSETQ.

There are many counts of this clone. The sequenced part of the CDR3 DNA is TGTGCCAGCAAAGCCGGGACAGGGGCTGATGAA. Protein sequence: CASKAGTGADE. The full CDR3 protein is CASKAGTGADEAFF. This chain joins TRBV2 and TRBJ1-1, with TRBD1 identical over 10 bases. The read terminates 3 residues before the CDR3 end, so the remaining end is supplied by the germline J gene. With V trimmed by 7 bases and J by 7 bases, 9 bases remained unmatched. Germline CDR1 and CDR2: SNHLY and FYNNEI. This CDR3 has 14 residues.

This clone was counted many times. The sequenced fragment ends 3 residues before the CDR3 boundary, so the rest is inferred from the germline J gene. This chain connects TRBV12-3 or TRBV12-4 to TRBJ1-2; D not resolved. Trimming took off 5 bases at V and 2 bases at J, with 6 bases between the two ends. The CDR3 extends over 12 amino acids. This CDR3 is CASSQENYGYTF. CDR3 DNA, as far as it was read: TGTGCCAGCAGTCAGGAAAACTATGGC.

This clone was recorded many times. At one boundary the junction diverges from the germline segment, which might be a read error. The read falls 3 residues short of the CDR3 end, and the missing part is taken from the germline J gene. The chain employs TRBV4-2 and TRBJ1-2; D gene unclear. The length of the CDR3 is 14 residues. Germline V gives CDR1 LGHNA, CDR2 YNFKEQ. The covered CDR3 bases are TGCGCCAGCAGCCAAGAGGTCGGGGAGAGGGGC. As protein: CASSQEVGERG. The whole CDR3 reads CASSQEVGERGYTF.

Concerning this clone itself: The sequenced fragment ends 3 residues before the CDR3 boundary, so the rest is inferred from the germline J gene. The chain has TRBV19 and TRBJ1-5, with D maybe TRBD1 (5 bases). CDR3 length equals 18 residues. V was shortened by 2 bases and J by 7 bases, with 24 bases between the two germline ends. In germline, CDR1 is LNHDA, CDR2 SQIVND (reference sequence). The CDR3 loop is CASSIPPAREVYVQPQHF. CDR3 DNA, as far as it was read: TGTGCCAGTAGTATACCCCCGGCCAGGGAGGTGTACGTCCAGCCC.

At least ten counts were recorded for this clone. Coverage ceases 3 residues before the CDR3 finishes, and the germline J gene fills in the end. This chain links TRBV14 with TRBJ2-1, with D possibly being TRBD2 (6 bases). CDR3 size: 17 residues. Germline V lookup: CDR1 SGHDN, CDR2 FVKESK. The V gene lost 1 base and the J gene lost 2 bases, with 15 bases spanning the gap. The part of the CDR3 DNA that was read is TGTGCCAGCAGCCAAGGACCTGCTAGCGTTGCCTACAATGAG. Translation: CASSQGPASVAYNE. The CDR3, in full, reads CASSQGPASVAYNEQFF.

This clone showed up many times. The CDR3 reads CSASGDRPPRGETQYF. The CDR3 DNA, read in part, is TGCAGTGCTAGTGGCGACAGGCCCCCTAGGGGGGAGACC. The chain recombines TRBV20-1 with TRBJ2-5; D possibly corresponds to TRBD1 (6 bases). With the read ending 3 residues before the CDR3 end, the germline J gene is used to fill in that end. Germline CDR1 DFQATT, CDR2 SNEGSKA (reference sequence). V was shortened by 3 bases and J by 5 bases, with 22 bases between the two germline ends. CDR3 length: 16 residues.

This clone was seen at least ten times. The sequence runs out 3 residues before the end of the CDR3; the remainder is reconstructed from the germline J gene. The chain uses TRBV12-3 or TRBV12-4 and TRBJ2-1; 10 nucleotides line up with TRBD2. The trim removed 4 bases at V and 7 bases at J, leaving 10 bases unmatched. The CDR3 covers 16 residues. CDR3 amino acids: CASSYVTSGPRNEQFF. The CDR3 bases that were read are TGTGCCAGCAGTTACGTGACTAGCGGGCCCCGTAATGAG.